The rows below give T cell receptor beta chains drawn from one sample of a study of blood T cell repertoires in COVID-19. The data were produced by immunoSEQ multiplex PCR, yet TCRdb's version contains in-frame clones alone and is incomplete. Of over 70,000 clones in the sample, approximately 80% were seen once. Material: peripheral blood. Every receptor here comes from a man aged 70-80 years with COVID-19, enrolled during active disease. Each CDR3 is given with its conserved first and last residue. A D gene is named only where the DNA matches it firmly. Size values are once, few and many counts, or a class for expanded clones, and some rows have none.

abundance	v_gene	j_gene	d_gene	CDR3aa	CDR3nt
few	TRBV15	TRBJ2-3	TRBD1	CATSQRQGSTDTQYF	TGTGCCACCAGCCAGAGACAGGGGAGCACAGATACGCAGTATTTT
-	TRBV7-9	TRBJ1-5	-	CASSSGGGGYQPQHF	TGTGCCAGCAGCTCCGGTGGGGGCGGTTATCAGCCCCAGCATTTT
once	TRBV19	TRBJ2-7	-	CASKNQRSSYEQYF	TGTGCCAGTAAGAACCAAAGGAGCTCCTACGAGCAGTACTTC
once	TRBV4-3	TRBJ1-1	TRBD1	CASSQDWDRGQNTEAFF	TGCGCCAGCAGCCAAGATTGGGACAGGGGGCAGAACACTGAAGCTTTCTTT
-	TRBV5-6	TRBJ1-6	-	CASSGNRAPALHF	TGTGCCAGCAGCGGCAACAGGGCTCCAGCCCTCCACTTT
once	TRBV5-8	TRBJ2-3	TRBD1	CASSSGQGLPDTQYF	TGTGCCAGCAGCTCGGGACAGGGGCTGCCAGATACGCAGTATTTT
once	TRBV19	TRBJ1-3	-	CASSIEAGGNTIYF	TGTGCCAGTAGTATAGAGGCAGGTGGAAACACCATATATTTT
-	TRBV19	TRBJ2-2	-	CASSIQGRLNTGELFF	TGTGCCAGTAGTATACAGGGCCGGCTAAACACCGGGGAGCTGTTTTTT
-	TRBV4-1	TRBJ2-7	TRBD1	CASSLQGQGNYEQYF	TGCGCCAGCAGCCTTCAGGGACAGGGGAACTACGAGCAGTACTTC
-	TRBV28	TRBJ1-3	TRBD1	CASSLDRAGNTIYF	TGTGCCAGCAGCCTTGACAGGGCTGGAAACACCATATATTTT
once	TRBV7-9	TRBJ1-3	-	CASSLGIGPGGSGNTIYF	TGTGCCAGCAGCTTAGGGATCGGCCCGGGGGGCTCTGGAAACACCATATATTTT
-	TRBV7-2	TRBJ2-2	TRBD2	CASSLRSAGGGTGELFF	TGTGCCAGCAGCTTAAGATCGGCGGGAGGGGGCACCGGGGAGCTGTTTTTT
-	TRBV19	TRBJ1-2	TRBD1	CASSIDSGTGAAYGYTF	TGTGCCAGTAGTATAGATTCCGGGACAGGGGCTGCCTATGGCTACACCTTC
-	TRBV7-3	TRBJ2-2	TRBD2	CASSPGGVNTGELFF	TGTGCCAGCAGCCCCGGGGGGGTGAACACCGGGGAGCTGTTTTTT
-	TRBV7-2	TRBJ2-1	-	CASTEGAREQFF	TGTGCCAGCACCGAAGGGGCCCGGGAGCAGTTCTTC
-	TRBV6-5	TRBJ1-3	TRBD1	CATKIRTGFDTIYF	TGTGCCACCAAAATCCGGACAGGGTTTGACACCATATATTTT
few	TRBV19	TRBJ1-2	TRBD1	CASSPGQGYGYTF	TGTGCCAGTTCTCCGGGACAGGGCTATGGCTACACCTTC
once	TRBV27	TRBJ1-5	TRBD1	CASRDRARLGNQPQHF	TGTGCCAGCAGAGACAGGGCGCGCCTGGGGAATCAGCCCCAGCATTTT
-	TRBV6-1	TRBJ2-7	TRBD2	CASSESLTGGYEQYF	TGTGCCAGCAGTGAGTCTTTGACGGGGGGGTACGAGCAGTACTTC
-	TRBV7-9	TRBJ1-4	-	CASSLEGRSIEKLFF	TGTGCCAGCAGCTTAGAGGGGCGCAGTATTGAAAAACTGTTTTTT
-	TRBV19	TRBJ2-5	-	CASSSPGRGGETQYF	TGTGCCAGTAGCTCCCCGGGCAGGGGAGGGGAGACCCAGTACTTC
-	TRBV18	TRBJ1-1	-	CASSPLNRGTEAFF	TGTGCCAGCTCACCTCTTAATAGGGGCACTGAAGCTTTCTTT
few	TRBV7-2	TRBJ1-2	TRBD1	CASRLGQQSYGYTF	TGTGCCAGCAGGTTGGGACAGCAATCTTATGGCTACACCTTC
-	TRBV5-1	TRBJ2-7	TRBD1	CASRTRTGGSYEQYF	TGCGCCAGCAGAACCCGGACAGGGGGCTCCTACGAGCAGTACTTC
-	TRBV4-3	TRBJ2-7	TRBD1	CASSQAPGQGRYEQYF	TGCGCCAGCAGCCAAGCCCCCGGACAGGGGCGCTACGAGCAGTACTTC
-	TRBV5-1	TRBJ2-1	-	CASSLGPQGNEQFF	TGCGCCAGCAGCTTGGGCCCCCAGGGCAATGAGCAGTTCTTC
-	TRBV28	TRBJ1-5	-	CASSSHGRGGGNQPQHF	TGTGCCAGCAGTTCCCATGGTAGGGGCGGCGGCAATCAGCCCCAGCATTTT
few	TRBV28	TRBJ1-5	-	CASTLRRNLSNQPQHF	TGTGCCAGCACCCTTCGGCGGAACCTGAGCAATCAGCCCCAGCATTTT